A selection of T cell receptor beta chains follows, all from one sample in a study of OX40 agonist ivuxolimab in advanced cancers. Assay: immunoSEQ multiplex PCR; the TCRdb copy retains only in-frame clones and omits some. The sample includes 45,000 to 75,000 clones, about 85% seen only once; the top ten take approximately 1.1%. The input for sequencing was CD4+ or CD8+ T cells sorted from blood, taken in a trial of the OX40 agonist ivuxolimab. Source of these receptors: an adult with an advanced solid tumor such as melanoma, head and neck, liver or kidney cancer. Both conserved end residues are part of each CDR3. A D gene is named only where the DNA matches it firmly. Not every row has a clone size; where given, it reads once, few, many or a size class.

V	J	D	size	CDR3	DNA
TRBV18	TRBJ2-6	-	-	CASSRGTGANVLTF	TGTGCCAGCTCACGGGGAACTGGGGCCAACGTCCTGACTTTC
TRBV6-5	TRBJ2-7	TRBD1	-	CASRSGQGPSYEQYF	TGTGCCAGCAGATCGGGACAGGGACCCTCCTACGAGCAGTACTTC
TRBV19	TRBJ2-6	-	-	CASSIGTEGANVLTF	TGTGCCAGTAGTATAGGGACCGAGGGGGCCAACGTCCTGACTTTC
TRBV5-1	TRBJ1-3	-	-	CASSSTGTGNTIYF	TGCGCCAGCAGCTCCACAGGGACTGGAAACACCATATATTTT
TRBV5-1	TRBJ2-5	TRBD1	once	CASSLITGGAGETQYF	TGCGCCAGCAGCTTGATTACAGGGGGCGCGGGGGAGACCCAGTACTTC
TRBV14	TRBJ1-2	-	-	CASSQAGQGQRYGYTF	TGTGCCAGCAGCCAAGCGGGGCAGGGGCAGCGTTATGGCTACACCTTC
TRBV5-1	TRBJ2-5	TRBD1	-	CASNARTGGETQYF	TGCGCCAGCAACGCCCGGACAGGGGGAGAGACCCAGTACTTC
TRBV9	TRBJ2-7	TRBD2	-	CASSPSRLAGGREQYF	TGTGCCAGCAGCCCCTCCCGACTAGCGGGAGGGCGCGAGCAGTACTTC
TRBV11-3	TRBJ1-1	-	-	CASSPQPDSTEAFF	TGTGCCAGCAGCCCCCAACCGGACAGCACTGAAGCTTTCTTT
TRBV4-1	TRBJ2-3	TRBD2	-	CASSRGLAGGTDTQYF	TGCGCCAGCAGCCGGGGACTAGCGGGGGGCACAGATACGCAGTATTTT
TRBV4-1	TRBJ1-4	TRBD1	few	CASSLPDRGNEKLFF	TGCGCCAGCAGCCTCCCGGACAGGGGTAATGAAAAACTGTTTTTT
TRBV27	TRBJ2-2	TRBD2	-	CASSPWTSGRNGELFF	TGTGCCAGCAGTCCTTGGACTAGCGGGAGGAACGGGGAGCTGTTTTTT
TRBV2	TRBJ2-7	TRBD2	-	CAGGLAGGYEQYF	TGTGCCGGTGGACTAGCGGGAGGGTACGAGCAGTACTTC
TRBV4-2	TRBJ1-4	-	once	CASSQSGQLNEKLFF	TGTGCCAGCAGCCAATCAGGACAGCTAAATGAAAAACTGTTTTTT
TRBV4-2	TRBJ1-1	-	few	CASSQDRDTEAFF	TGTGCCAGCAGCCAAGATCGTGACACTGAAGCTTTCTTT
TRBV6-5	TRBJ1-3	-	-	CASSYSGGPGNTIYF	TGTGCCAGCAGTTACTCTGGGGGTCCCGGAAACACCATATATTTT
TRBV5-1	TRBJ1-2	-	-	CASSLMQGTYGYTF	TGCGCCAGCAGCTTGATGCAGGGCACCTATGGCTACACCTTC
TRBV14	TRBJ1-3	-	-	CASSQAGTTGNTIYF	TGTGCCAGCAGCCAGGCAGGCACGACTGGAAACACCATATATTTT
TRBV7-2	TRBJ2-1	-	once	CASSFRATYNEQFF	TGTGCCAGCAGCTTCAGGGCCACCTACAATGAGCAGTTCTTC
TRBV18	TRBJ1-1	-	-	CASSPRNNMNTEAFF	TGTGCCAGCTCACCTCGGAACAATATGAACACTGAAGCTTTCTTT
TRBV4-2	TRBJ1-3	-	-	CASSQELRGSGNTIYF	TGTGCCAGCAGCCAGGAACTCCGGGGCTCTGGAAACACCATATATTTT
TRBV10-3	TRBJ2-2	-	-	CAISVGASNTGELFF	TGTGCCATCAGTGTAGGGGCATCGAACACCGGGGAGCTGTTTTTT
TRBV5-4	TRBJ2-7	-	-	CASSLDKLEQYF	TGTGCCAGCAGCTTGGACAAGCTCGAGCAGTACTTC
TRBV10-2	TRBJ2-3	-	-	CASSPSIRGTDTQYF	TGCGCCAGCAGTCCTTCGATTCGGGGCACAGATACGCAGTATTTT
TRBV2	TRBJ2-1	-	-	CASSAAPSYGTNNEQFF	TGTGCCAGCAGTGCTGCCCCCAGCTACGGTACCAACAATGAGCAGTTCTTC
TRBV28	TRBJ2-7	TRBD2	once	CASSQPGLATYEQYF	TGTGCCAGCAGCCAACCGGGACTAGCGACATACGAGCAGTACTTC
TRBV6-1	TRBJ1-3	TRBD1	few	CASSAPDRVDTIYF	TGTGCCAGCAGTGCCCCTGACAGGGTAGACACCATATATTTT
TRBV28	TRBJ2-4	TRBD2	-	CASSFSDSGRSPKNIQYF	TGTGCCAGCAGTTTTTCTGATAGCGGGAGAAGCCCCAAAAACATTCAGTACTTC
TRBV2	TRBJ1-5	TRBD1	-	CASSDQGDQPQHF	TGTGCCAGCAGTGACCAGGGGGATCAGCCCCAGCATTTT
TRBV10-3	TRBJ2-1	-	once	CAIRKDNEQFF	TGTGCCATCAGGAAAGACAATGAGCAGTTCTTC
TRBV7-3	TRBJ2-1	TRBD1	once	CASSLSRTGHYNEQFF	TGTGCCAGCAGCTTATCGCGGACAGGCCACTACAATGAGCAGTTCTTC
TRBV19	TRBJ1-4	-	-	CASNDGNNEKLFF	TGTGCCAGTAACGACGGCAATAATGAAAAACTGTTTTTT
TRBV19	TRBJ2-7	-	many	CASSIRGRGPYEQYF	TGTGCCAGTAGTATCCGCGGGCGGGGACCCTACGAGCAGTACTTC
TRBV7-9	TRBJ2-3	-	-	CASSLAYSTDTQYF	TGTGCCAGCAGCTTAGCCTACAGCACAGATACGCAGTATTTT
TRBV10-3	TRBJ1-1	TRBD1	-	CAMGTDQNTEAFF	TGTGCCATGGGGACAGACCAAAACACTGAAGCTTTCTTT
TRBV7-3	TRBJ2-1	-	-	CASSLSGGFNEQFF	TGTGCCAGCAGCTTAAGCGGCGGTTTCAATGAGCAGTTCTTC
TRBV30	TRBJ2-1	-	-	CAWTSGLPYNEQFF	TGTGCCTGGACCAGCGGGCTACCCTACAATGAGCAGTTCTTC
TRBV4-1	TRBJ1-4	-	-	CASSQEGLGRGNEKLFF	TGCGCCAGCAGCCAAGAGGGGTTGGGGCGGGGTAATGAAAAACTGTTTTTT
TRBV5-1	TRBJ1-6	-	-	CASSLWTDQNNSPLHF	TGCGCCAGCAGCTTGTGGACAGACCAAAATAATTCACCCCTCCACTTT
TRBV18	TRBJ1-4	-	-	CASSPNRVYNEKLFF	TGTGCCAGCTCACCCAACAGGGTTTATAATGAAAAACTGTTTTTT
TRBV6-1	TRBJ1-1	TRBD1	-	CASSAYPPGQGALGHTEAFF	TGTGCCAGCAGTGCGTATCCCCCGGGACAGGGGGCGTTGGGTCACACTGAAGCTTTCTTT
TRBV15	TRBJ2-7	-	few	CATSRGEQIAGEQYF	TGTGCCACCAGCAGAGGGGAACAGATTGCCGGCGAGCAGTACTTC
TRBV27	TRBJ2-1	TRBD2	-	CASRLGLGLAGGYNEQFF	TGTGCCAGCAGACTCGGGCTGGGACTAGCGGGGGGCTACAATGAGCAGTTCTTC
TRBV5-4	TRBJ2-1	TRBD2	-	CASSFPSGGHDEQFF	TGTGCCAGCAGTTTTCCTAGCGGGGGGCATGATGAGCAGTTCTTC
TRBV6-5	TRBJ1-5	-	-	CASSYSRGINQPQHF	TGTGCCAGCAGTTACTCGAGAGGGATCAATCAGCCCCAGCATTTT
TRBV10-3	TRBJ2-7	TRBD2	once	CAISPTSGRYEQYF	TGTGCCATCAGTCCAACTAGCGGGAGGTACGAGCAGTACTTC
TRBV6-1	TRBJ1-5	TRBD1	once	CAIRTGLNQPQHF	TGTGCCATCCGGACAGGACTCAATCAGCCCCAGCATTTT
TRBV18	TRBJ1-2	-	-	CASSPTDSTRGYTF	TGTGCCAGCTCACCTACGGACAGTACGAGGGGCTACACCTTC
TRBV19	TRBJ1-5	-	-	CASSSAPYDGSNQPQHF	TGTGCCAGTAGTTCCGCCCCCTACGACGGTAGCAATCAGCCCCAGCATTTT
TRBV29-1	TRBJ2-1	-	-	CSVVPNGNEQFF	TGCAGCGTTGTGCCCAACGGAAATGAGCAGTTCTTC
TRBV5-6	TRBJ2-4	TRBD1	-	CASSLRDRKNIQYF	TGTGCCAGCAGCTTACGGGACAGAAAAAACATTCAGTACTTC
TRBV7-9	TRBJ2-1	-	-	CASRPGSSSYNEQFF	TGTGCCAGCAGGCCCGGGTCGAGCTCCTACAATGAGCAGTTCTTC
TRBV4-2	TRBJ1-4	-	-	CASSQGVQGTNEKLFF	TGTGCCAGCAGCCAAGGCGTTCAAGGGACTAATGAAAAACTGTTTTTT
TRBV5-1	TRBJ2-1	TRBD2	few	CASSPGLVGRDEQFF	TGCGCCAGCAGCCCGGGACTAGTGGGCCGCGATGAGCAGTTCTTC
TRBV6-1	TRBJ2-2	TRBD2	once	CASSAGLAGGPSGELFF	TGTGCCAGCAGTGCGGGACTAGCGGGGGGGCCCTCCGGGGAGCTGTTTTTT